The entry below gives a single TCR beta chain sequence along with its context. Its target is not known. Clones were sequenced by immunoSEQ multiplex PCR, and TCRdb holds only the in-frame ones, with some missing. The data contain under 1,100,000 clones, approximately 78% of them singletons. This entry comes from a study of shared clonotypes between healthy human individuals. In germline, CDR1 is SQVTM, CDR2 ANQGSEA. This CDR3 is 16 amino acids long. J gave up 5 bases and V 8 bases, and 13 bases lay outside the gene matches. Study-wide results and caveats: Donors were few, which limited the genetic and exposure-history diversity represented.

The source material was memory CD4+ T cells from PBMCs. The subset: CD45RA-negative fraction. The origin of this receptor is a man between 18 and 29 years old in good health. Some clones in this sample may be carry-over from other donors' samples. This chain connects TRBV29-1 to TRBJ2-5, with 14 bases that match TRBD2. CDR3 in DNA: TGCAGCTCCGGGGGACTAGCGGGGGATACCAGGGAGACCCAGTACTTC. Its protein is CSSGGLAGDTRETQYF. Filled out from reference TRBV29-1 and TRBJ2-5, the complete variable domain reads SAVISQKPSRDICQRGTSLTIQCQVDSQVTMMFWYRQQPGQSLTLIATANQGSEATYESGFVIDKFPISRPNLTFSTLTVSNMSPEDSSIYLCSSGGLAGDTRETQYFGPGTRLLVL.